The clone carrying this T cell receptor (beta chain) was observed many times. The CDR3 spans 16 residues. Germline lookup yields CDR1 LNHNV and CDR2 YYDKDF (reference sequence). The ends were cut back, 3 bases at V and 3 bases at J, with 14 bases in the middle. The data stem from a study of T-cell reconstitution after alpha-beta-depleted transplantation in children. The library targeted TCRbeta and was prepared with unique molecular identifiers. Via MiXCR, TCRdb re-called the PCR reads, giving one row per CDR3 protein. The table has about 640,000 distinct CDR3 sequences, under 15% seen once. Source: PBMCs, mostly from graft donor cells, taken 360 days after TCRalphabeta/CD19-depleted stem cell transplant. V is TRBV15 and J is TRBJ2-2; D not resolved. This clonotype was obtained from a male patient between 5 and 17 years old who had a stem cell transplant for acute myeloid leukemia, so the T cells may come from the graft donor. CDR3 region: CATSRPREVDTGELFF. The CDR3 nucleotides read TGTGCCACCAGCAGGCCCCGTGAGGTGGACACCGGGGAGCTGTTTTTT.